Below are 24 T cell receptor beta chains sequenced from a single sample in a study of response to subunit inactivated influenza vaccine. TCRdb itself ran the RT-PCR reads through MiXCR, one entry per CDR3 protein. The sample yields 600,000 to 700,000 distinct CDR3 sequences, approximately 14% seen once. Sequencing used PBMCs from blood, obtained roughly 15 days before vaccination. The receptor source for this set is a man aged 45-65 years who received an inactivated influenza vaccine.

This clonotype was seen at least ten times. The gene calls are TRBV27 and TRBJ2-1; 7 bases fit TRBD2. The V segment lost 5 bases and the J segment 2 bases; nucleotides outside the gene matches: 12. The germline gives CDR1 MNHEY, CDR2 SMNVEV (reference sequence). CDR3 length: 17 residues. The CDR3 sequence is CASSPEPSGLTYNEQFF. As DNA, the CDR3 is TGTGCCAGCAGTCCCGAACCTAGCGGCCTTACCTACAATGAGCAGTTCTTC.

For the CDR3, the DNA is TGTGCCAGCAGTTCCCGGGGGCTAAGCACAGATACGCAGTATTTT. The encoded protein is CASSSRGLSTDTQYF. J is TRBJ2-3 and V is TRBV12-3 or TRBV12-4; D possibly matches TRBD1 or TRBD2 (6 bases each). V was pared by 4 bases and J by 0 bases, with 11 bases between. This CDR3 is built from 15 residues.

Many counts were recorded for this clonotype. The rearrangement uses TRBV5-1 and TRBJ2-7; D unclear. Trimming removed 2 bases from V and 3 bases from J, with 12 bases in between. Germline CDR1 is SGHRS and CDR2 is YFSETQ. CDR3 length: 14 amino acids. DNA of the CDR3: TGCGCCAGCAGCTTAACAACAGTTGTCTACGAGCAGTACTTC. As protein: CASSLTTVVYEQYF. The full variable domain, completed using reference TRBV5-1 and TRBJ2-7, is KAGVTQTPRYLIKTRGQQVTLSCSPISGHRSVSWYQQTPGQGLQFLFEYFSETQRNKGNFPGRFSGRQFSNSRSEMNVSTLELGDSALYLCASSLTTVVYEQYFGPGTRLTVT.

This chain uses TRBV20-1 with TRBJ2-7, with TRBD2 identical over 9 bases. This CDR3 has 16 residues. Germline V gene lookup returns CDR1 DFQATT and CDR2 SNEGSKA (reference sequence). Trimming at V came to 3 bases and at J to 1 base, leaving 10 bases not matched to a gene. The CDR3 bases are TGCAGTGCTAGTGGCGGAATAGCGGGAGCGTCCTACGAGCAGTACTTC. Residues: CSASGGIAGASYEQYF.

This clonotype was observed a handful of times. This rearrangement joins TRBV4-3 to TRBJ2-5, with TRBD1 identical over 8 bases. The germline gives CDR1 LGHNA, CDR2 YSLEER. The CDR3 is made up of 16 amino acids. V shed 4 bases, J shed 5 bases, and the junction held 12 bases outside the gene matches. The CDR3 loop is CASSPTLWTGRETQYF. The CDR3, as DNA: TGCGCCAGCAGCCCGACCTTGTGGACAGGGAGGGAGACCCAGTACTTC.

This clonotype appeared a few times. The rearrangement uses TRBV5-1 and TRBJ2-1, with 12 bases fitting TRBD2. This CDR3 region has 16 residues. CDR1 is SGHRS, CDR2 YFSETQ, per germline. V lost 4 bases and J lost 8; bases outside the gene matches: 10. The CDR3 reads CASSLAGGPVFHEQFF. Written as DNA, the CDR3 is TGCGCCAGCAGCCTAGCGGGAGGGCCGGTTTTCCATGAGCAGTTCTTC.

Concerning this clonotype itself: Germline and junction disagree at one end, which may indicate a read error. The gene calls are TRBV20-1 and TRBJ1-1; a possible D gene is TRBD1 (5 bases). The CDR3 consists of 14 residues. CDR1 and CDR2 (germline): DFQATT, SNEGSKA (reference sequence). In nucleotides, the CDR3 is TGCAGTGCTAGAGATCTCAACAGGTTAGCTGAAGCTTCCTTT. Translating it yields CSARDLNRLAEASF.

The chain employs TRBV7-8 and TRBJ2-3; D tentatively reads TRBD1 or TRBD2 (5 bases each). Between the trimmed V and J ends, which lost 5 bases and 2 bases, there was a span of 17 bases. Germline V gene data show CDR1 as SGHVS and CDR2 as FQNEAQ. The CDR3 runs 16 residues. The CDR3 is CASSPSRDLTTDTQYF. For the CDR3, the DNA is TGTGCCAGCAGCCCGAGTAGGGACCTAACCACAGATACGCAGTATTTT. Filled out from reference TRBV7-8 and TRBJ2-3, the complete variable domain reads GAGVSQSPRYKVAKRGQDVALRCDPISGHVSLFWYQQALGQGPEFLTYFQNEAQLDKSGLPSDRFFAERPEGSVSTLKIQRTQQEDSAVYLCASSPSRDLTTDTQYFGPGTRLTVL.

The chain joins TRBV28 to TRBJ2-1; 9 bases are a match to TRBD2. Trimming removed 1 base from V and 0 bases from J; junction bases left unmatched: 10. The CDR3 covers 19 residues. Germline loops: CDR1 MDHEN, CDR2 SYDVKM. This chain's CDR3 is CASSLSGSGSRSSYNEQFF. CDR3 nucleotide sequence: TGTGCCAGCAGTTTATCGGGTAGCGGGAGCCGGAGCTCCTACAATGAGCAGTTCTTC.

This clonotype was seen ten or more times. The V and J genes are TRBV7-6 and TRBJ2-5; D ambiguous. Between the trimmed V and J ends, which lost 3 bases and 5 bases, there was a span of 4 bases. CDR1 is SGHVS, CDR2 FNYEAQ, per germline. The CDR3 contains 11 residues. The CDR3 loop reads CASSFSETQYF. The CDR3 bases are TGTGCCAGCAGCTTCTCTGAGACCCAGTACTTC.

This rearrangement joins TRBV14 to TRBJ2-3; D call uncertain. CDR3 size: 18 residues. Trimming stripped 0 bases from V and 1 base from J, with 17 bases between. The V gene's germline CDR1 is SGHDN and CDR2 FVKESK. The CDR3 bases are TGTGCCAGCAGCCAAGATCGTACCTGGTTACTACGCACAGATACGCAGTATTTT. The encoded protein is CASSQDRTWLLRTDTQYF.

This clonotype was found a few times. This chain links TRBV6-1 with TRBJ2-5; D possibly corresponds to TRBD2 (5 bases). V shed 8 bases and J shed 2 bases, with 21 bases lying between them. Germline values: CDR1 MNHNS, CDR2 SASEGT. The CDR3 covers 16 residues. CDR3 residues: CASFPMGDRRQETQYF. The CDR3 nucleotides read TGTGCCAGCTTTCCCATGGGAGATAGGAGACAAGAGACCCAGTACTTC.

The CDR3 loop reads CASSLVGSGSRETQYF. The DNA for the CDR3 is TGTGCCAGCAGCTTAGTGGGTAGCGGGAGTCGTGAGACCCAGTACTTC. V is TRBV7-2 and J is TRBJ2-5; TRBD2 matches at 9 bases. V gave up 1 base and J gave up 5 bases; unmatched junction bases: 8. This CDR3 region has 16 residues. From germline, CDR1 is SGHTA and CDR2 FQGNSA.

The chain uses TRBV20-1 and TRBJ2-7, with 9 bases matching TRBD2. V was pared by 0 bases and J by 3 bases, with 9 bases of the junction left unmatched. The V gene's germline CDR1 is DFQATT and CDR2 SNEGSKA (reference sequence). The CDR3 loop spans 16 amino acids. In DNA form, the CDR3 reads TGCAGTGCTAGAGATCGTGGGGCTAGCGGGGACTACGAGCAGTACTTC. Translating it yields CSARDRGASGDYEQYF.

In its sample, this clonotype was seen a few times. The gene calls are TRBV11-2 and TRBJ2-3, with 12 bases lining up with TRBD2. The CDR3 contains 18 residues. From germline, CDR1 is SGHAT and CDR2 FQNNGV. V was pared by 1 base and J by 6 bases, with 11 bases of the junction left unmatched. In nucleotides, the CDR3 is TGTGCCAGCAGCTTAGTCCCAGGACTAGCGGGAATCGGGGATACGCAGTATTTT. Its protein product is CASSLVPGLAGIGDTQYF.

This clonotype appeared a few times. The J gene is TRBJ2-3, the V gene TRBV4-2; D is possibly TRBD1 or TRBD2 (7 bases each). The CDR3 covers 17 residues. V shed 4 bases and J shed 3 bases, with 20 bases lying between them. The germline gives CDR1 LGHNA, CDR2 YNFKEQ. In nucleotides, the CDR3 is TGTGCCAGCAGCCCTGTAGGGAGGGGGCGCCCAACAGATACGCAGTATTTT. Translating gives CASSPVGRGRPTDTQYF.

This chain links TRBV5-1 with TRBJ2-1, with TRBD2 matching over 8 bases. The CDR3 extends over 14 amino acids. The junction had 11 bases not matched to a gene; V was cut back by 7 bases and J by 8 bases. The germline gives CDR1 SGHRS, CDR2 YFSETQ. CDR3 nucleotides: TGCGCCAGCCGACTAGCGAGTCCCCCCCATGAGCAGTTCTTC. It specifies CASRLASPPHEQFF.

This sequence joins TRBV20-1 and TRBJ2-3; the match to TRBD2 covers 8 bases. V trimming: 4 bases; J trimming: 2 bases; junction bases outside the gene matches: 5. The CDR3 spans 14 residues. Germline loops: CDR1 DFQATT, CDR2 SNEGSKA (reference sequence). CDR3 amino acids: CSAIRGRLTDTQYF. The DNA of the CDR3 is TGCAGTGCTATTCGCGGGAGGCTCACAGATACGCAGTATTTT.

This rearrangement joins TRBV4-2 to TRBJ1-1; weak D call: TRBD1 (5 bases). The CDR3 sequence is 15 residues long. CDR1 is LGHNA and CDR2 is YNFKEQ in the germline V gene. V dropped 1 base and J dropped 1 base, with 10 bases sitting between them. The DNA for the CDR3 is TGTGCCAGCAGCCAAGGGGGCCGGGCGAACACTGAAGCTTTCTTT. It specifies CASSQGGRANTEAFF.

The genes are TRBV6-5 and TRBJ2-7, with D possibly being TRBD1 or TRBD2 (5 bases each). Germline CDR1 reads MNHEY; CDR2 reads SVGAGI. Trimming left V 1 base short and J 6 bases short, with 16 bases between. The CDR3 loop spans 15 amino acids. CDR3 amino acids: CASSYWGNSLGEQYF. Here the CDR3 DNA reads TGTGCCAGCAGTTACTGGGGGAATTCACTCGGCGAGCAGTACTTC.

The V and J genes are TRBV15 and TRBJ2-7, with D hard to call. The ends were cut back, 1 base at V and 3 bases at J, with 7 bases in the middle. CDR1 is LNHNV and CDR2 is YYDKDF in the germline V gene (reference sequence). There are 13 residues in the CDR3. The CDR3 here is CATSRVQRYEQYF. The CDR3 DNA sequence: TGTGCCACCAGCAGAGTGCAGCGCTACGAGCAGTACTTC.

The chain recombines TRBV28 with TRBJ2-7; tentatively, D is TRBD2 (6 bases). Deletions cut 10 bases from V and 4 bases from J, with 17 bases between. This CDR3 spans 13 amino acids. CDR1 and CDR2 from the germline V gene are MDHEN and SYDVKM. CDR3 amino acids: CATINPGTYEQYF. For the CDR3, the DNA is TGTGCCACCATCAATCCCGGGACTTACGAGCAGTACTTC. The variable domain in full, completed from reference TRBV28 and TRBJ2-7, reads DVKVTQSSRYLVKRTGEKVFLECVQDMDHENMFWYRQDPGLGLRLIYFSYDVKMKEKGDIPEGYSVSREKKERFSLILESASTNQTSMYLCATINPGTYEQYFGPGTRLTVT.

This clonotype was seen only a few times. CDR3 sequence (DNA): TGTGCCAGCAGCCAAGAAGGTCGGGGGTCCTACGAGCAGTACTTC. This gives the protein CASSQEGRGSYEQYF. J is TRBJ2-7 and V is TRBV4-2, with D possibly being TRBD2 (6 bases). Germline CDR1 LGHNA, CDR2 YNFKEQ. This CDR3 region has 15 residues. The germline V and J ends were trimmed by 0 bases and 1 base, with 10 bases remaining between them.

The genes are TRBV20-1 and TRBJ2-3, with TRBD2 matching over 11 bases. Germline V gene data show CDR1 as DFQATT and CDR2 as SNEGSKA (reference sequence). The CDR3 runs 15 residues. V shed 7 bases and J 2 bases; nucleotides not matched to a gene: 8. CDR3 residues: CSVQRSGRDTDTQYF. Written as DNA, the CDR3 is TGCAGTGTGCAACGTAGCGGGAGGGACACAGATACGCAGTATTTT.